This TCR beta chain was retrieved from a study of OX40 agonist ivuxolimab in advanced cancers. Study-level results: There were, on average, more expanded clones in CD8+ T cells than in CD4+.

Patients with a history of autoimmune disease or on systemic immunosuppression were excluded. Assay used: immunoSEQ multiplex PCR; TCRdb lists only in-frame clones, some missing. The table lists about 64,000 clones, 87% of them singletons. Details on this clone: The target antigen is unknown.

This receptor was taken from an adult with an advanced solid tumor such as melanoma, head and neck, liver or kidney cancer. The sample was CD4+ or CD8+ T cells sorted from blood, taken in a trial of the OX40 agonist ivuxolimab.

The CDR3 DNA is TGTGCCAGCAGCTCCGCAAGTCCCGATACGCAGTATTTT. It translates to CASSSASPDTQYF. The chain links TRBV11-2 to TRBJ2-3; D is ambiguous. The V and J ends lost 4 bases and 6 bases respectively, with 11 bases between them. Germline CDR1 and CDR2: SGHAT and FQNNGV. The CDR3 runs 13 residues. Variable domain in full (rest from reference TRBV11-2 and TRBJ2-3): EAGVAQSPRYKIIEKRQSVAFWCNPISGHATLYWYQQILGQGPKLLIQFQNNGVVDDSQLPKDRFSAERLKGVDSTLKIQPAKLEDSAVYLCASSSASPDTQYFGPGTRLTVL.